This T cell receptor (beta chain) was captured by sequencing in a study of blood T cell repertoires in COVID-19. Whole-study context: T cells, B-cell-depleted T cells, or PBMCs supplied cDNA or gDNA.

The V end lost 0 bases, the J end lost 5 bases, and 12 bases lay between the germline ends. This CDR3 has 14 residues. Germline CDR1 reads SGHKS; CDR2 reads YYEKEE (reference sequence). Donors in Cohort 3 who had recovered were those with two negative PCRs, healthcare professional clearance, or resolution of their symptoms. Using immunoSEQ multiplex PCR, the repertoire was profiled, and TCRdb retains in-frame clones only, with some absent. The sample has around 300,000 clones; roughly 88% are singletons. Material for sequencing was PBMCs or T cells enriched from blood (not recorded which). This TCR came from a woman aged 25 to 39 who had recovered from COVID-19. V usage is TRBV5-5 and J usage is TRBJ2-7; D gene ambiguous. CDR3 residues: CASSLGADRDEQYF. The CDR3, as DNA: TGTGCCAGCAGCTTGGGGGCAGATCGAGACGAGCAGTACTTC.